A selection of T cell receptor beta chains follows, all from one sample in a study of identical twins' blood T cells. TCRdb fed the 5' RACE reads into MiXCR, producing one record per CDR3 protein. The sample lists 350,000 to 400,000 distinct CDR3 sequences, approximately 30% occurring once. The source material was PBMCs. The source of these receptors is a woman between 18 and 50 years old in good health. Both conserved end residues are part of each CDR3. D genes are given only for firm matches. Not all rows give a size; the values are once, few, many and, for expanded clones, a class.

J gene: TRBJ1-1; V gene: TRBV29-1; clone size: many; D gene: NA; CDR3 DNA: TGCAGCGTTGTGGTGGGGAACACTGAAGCTTTCTTT; CDR3 protein: CSVVVGNTEAFF
J gene: TRBJ2-2; V gene: TRBV5-1; clone size: NA; D gene: NA; CDR3 DNA: TGCGCCAGCAGCTTCGAGACAGGTCTCACCGGGGAGCTGTTTTTT; CDR3 protein: CASSFETGLTGELFF
J gene: TRBJ1-1; V gene: TRBV5-1; clone size: NA; D gene: NA; CDR3 DNA: TGCGCCAGCAGCTCAAGGACAGTTCAACGCGTGTACATGAACACTGAAGCTTTCTTT; CDR3 protein: CASSSRTVQRVYMNTEAFF
J gene: TRBJ2-1; V gene: TRBV6-2/TRBV6-3; clone size: few; D gene: TRBD2; CDR3 DNA: TGTGCCAGCAGTTACCCCCTCTCTGGGACTAGCGGGATAAGGACCTACAATGAGCAGTTCTTC; CDR3 protein: CASSYPLSGTSGIRTYNEQFF
J gene: TRBJ2-1; V gene: TRBV19; clone size: NA; D gene: NA; CDR3 DNA: TGTGCCAGTAGTATTGTCAGCAATGAGCAGTTCTTC; CDR3 protein: CASSIVSNEQFF
J gene: TRBJ1-2; V gene: TRBV20-1; clone size: few; D gene: NA; CDR3 DNA: TGCAGTGCTAGTACGACAAAAAGCTATGGCTACACCTTC; CDR3 protein: CSASTTKSYGYTF
J gene: TRBJ2-5; V gene: TRBV19; clone size: NA; D gene: TRBD2; CDR3 DNA: TGTGCCAGTAGCTCTAGCGGGAGGGGGGAGACCCAGTACTTC; CDR3 protein: CASSSSGRGETQYF
J gene: TRBJ1-2; V gene: TRBV20-1; clone size: NA; D gene: NA; CDR3 DNA: TGCAGTGCCCAAGGGAATGGCTACACCTTC; CDR3 protein: CSAQGNGYTF
J gene: TRBJ1-2; V gene: TRBV29-1; clone size: many; D gene: NA; CDR3 DNA: TGCAGCGTTGTAGGGGATGGCTACACCTTC; CDR3 protein: CSVVGDGYTF
J gene: TRBJ1-5; V gene: TRBV6-5; clone size: many; D gene: NA; CDR3 DNA: TGTGCCAGCAGTTTTACTAGCAATCAGCCCCAGCATTTT; CDR3 protein: CASSFTSNQPQHF
J gene: TRBJ2-1; V gene: TRBV19; clone size: NA; D gene: NA; CDR3 DNA: TGTGCCAGTAGAATGGGATTAGCCCCCCCGAATGAGCAGTTCTTC; CDR3 protein: CASRMGLAPPNEQFF
J gene: TRBJ2-7; V gene: TRBV29-1; clone size: NA; D gene: NA; CDR3 DNA: TGCAGCGTTGCTAGACATGGGACCTACGAGCAGTACTTC; CDR3 protein: CSVARHGTYEQYF
J gene: TRBJ2-2; V gene: TRBV20-1; clone size: NA; D gene: TRBD2; CDR3 DNA: TGCAGTGCTTCCGGGACTAGCGGAACCGGGGGGCTGTTTTTT; CDR3 protein: CSASGTSGTGGLFF
J gene: TRBJ2-7; V gene: TRBV2; clone size: NA; D gene: TRBD1; CDR3 DNA: TGTGCCAGCAGGAGACAGGGAAGTTTCTACGAGCAGTACTTC; CDR3 protein: CASRRQGSFYEQYF
J gene: TRBJ1-1; V gene: TRBV6-1; clone size: NA; D gene: NA; CDR3 DNA: TGTGCCAGCAGAGGGTGGTCGAACTTCGAAGCTTTCTTT; CDR3 protein: CASRGWSNFEAFF